A single sample is the source of the 21 T cell receptor beta chains below, sequenced in a study of T cell repertoires in cytomegalovirus infection. TCRdb itself ran the reads through MiXCR, one entry per CDR3 protein. This repertoire shows a few hundred thousand distinct CDR3 sequences, roughly 42% found once; its top ten account for 48%. For these TCRs, the target antigens are not known. The sample consisted of cultured PBMCs, taken from culture after CMV antigen stimulation. The source is a human donor in good health (CMV status not recorded). Some clones in this sample may be carry-over from other donors' samples.

This clonotype was counted at least ten times. The chain uses TRBV7-2 and TRBJ2-7; D remains unclear. This CDR3 comprises 13 residues. V was trimmed by 5 bases and J by 7 bases, leaving 15 bases between them. Germline CDR1 is SGHTA and CDR2 is FQGNSA. Written as DNA, the CDR3 is TGTGCCAGCAGCCTGTTTAGGGCGTGGGAGCAGTACTTC. It specifies CASSLFRAWEQYF.

J is TRBJ1-3 and V is TRBV20-1, with no clear D. The CDR3 length is 15 residues. V was pared by 0 bases and J by 0 bases, with 9 bases between. Germline CDR1 is DFQATT and CDR2 is SNEGSKA (reference sequence). The CDR3 nucleotides are TGCAGTGCTAGAGATCCCCTAAACTCTGGAAACACCATATATTTT. Translation: CSARDPLNSGNTIYF.

The chain links TRBV5-4 to TRBJ2-7, with 7 bases fitting TRBD2. V was clipped by 4 bases and J by 3 bases; unmatched bases: 7. Germline-derived CDR1 and CDR2 are SGHNT and YYREEE (reference sequence). The CDR3 is 14 amino acids. The CDR3 DNA is TGTGCCAGCAGCCCCGGAGTAGCGGGCTACGAGCAGTACTTC. This translates into CASSPGVAGYEQYF.

The J gene is TRBJ2-3, the V gene TRBV11-2, with 7 bases identical to TRBD1. V lost 5 bases and J lost 6; bases outside the gene matches: 14. Germline CDR1 and CDR2: SGHAT and FQNNGV. The CDR3 is 16 residues long. The CDR3, as DNA: TGTGCCAGCAGCCCATCGACAGGGAGAATGTACGATACGCAGTATTTT. It encodes CASSPSTGRMYDTQYF.

This clonotype was found a few times. V is TRBV11-2 and J is TRBJ2-2; TRBD2 aligns across 7 bases. This CDR3 contains 16 residues. Germline V gene data show CDR1 as SGHAT and CDR2 as FQNNGV. The V segment lost 7 bases and the J segment 7 bases; nucleotides outside the gene matches: 15. CDR3 sequence: CASTPPSGDPGGELFF. The CDR3 nucleotides are TGTGCCAGCACCCCCCCTAGCGGAGATCCCGGCGGGGAGCTGTTTTTT.

Only one count was recorded for this clonotype. This chain uses TRBV6-6 with TRBJ2-1, with 13 bases identical to TRBD2. Germline loops: CDR1 MNHNY, CDR2 SVGAGI (reference sequence). This CDR3 has 17 residues. J lost 5 bases, V lost 5 bases, and 9 bases had no gene match. The CDR3 sequence: CASSDRLAGGPHNEQFF. Written as DNA, the CDR3 is TGTGCCAGCAGTGACCGACTAGCGGGAGGTCCACACAATGAGCAGTTCTTC.

This clonotype came up a few times. This chain links TRBV19 with TRBJ1-2; perhaps TRBD1 as D (6 bases). The germline V gene encodes CDR1 LNHDA and CDR2 SQIVND (reference sequence). The V gene lost 7 bases and the J gene lost 0 bases, with 9 bases spanning the gap. The CDR3 has 13 amino acids. The CDR3 bases are TGTGCCAGTAAAAGGGGGACTAACTATGGCTACACCTTC. It encodes CASKRGTNYGYTF.

This clonotype was counted a single time. One junction end disagrees with the germline gene, perhaps due to a read error. The V call is TRBV7-2, the J call TRBJ2-1; D is unclear. This CDR3 is 16 amino acids long. Germline loops: CDR1 SGHTA, CDR2 FQGNSA. The CDR3 here is CASSLGRLNAYNGQFF. In DNA form, the CDR3 reads TGTGCCAGCAGCTTAGGGCGGTTAAACGCCTACAATGGGCAGTTCTTC.

The chain has TRBV12-5 and TRBJ2-1, with D perhaps matching TRBD2 (5 bases). V was trimmed by 2 bases and J by 8 bases, leaving 10 bases between them. CDR1 is LGHNT, CDR2 FRNRAP, per germline. The CDR3 totals 13 residues. In DNA form, the CDR3 reads TGTGCTAGTGGTTTGACTCTCGGGGATGAGCAGTTCTTC. Translated, it gives CASGLTLGDEQFF.

CDR3 residues: CASSFGQHNTEAFF. The DNA for the CDR3 is TGTGCCAGCAGCTTCGGGCAGCACAACACTGAAGCTTTCTTT. The chain employs TRBV5-6 and TRBJ1-1; no definite D call. Germline-derived CDR1 and CDR2 are SGHDT and YYEEEE. The CDR3 covers 14 residues. V gave up 2 bases and J gave up 2 bases, with 10 bases separating them.

The chain couples TRBV15 to TRBJ2-5; D perhaps matches TRBD2 (6 bases). CDR3 size: 16 residues. From germline, CDR1 is LNHNV and CDR2 YYDKDF (reference sequence). V was trimmed by 5 bases and J by 5 bases, leaving 21 bases between them. The chain's CDR3 is CATSPRRGEGGETQYF. CDR3 coding DNA: TGTGCCACCAGCCCCCGGCGGGGCGAAGGAGGGGAGACCCAGTACTTC.

This clonotype was seen a few times. V gene TRBV12-3 or TRBV12-4 combines with J gene TRBJ2-1; tentatively, D is TRBD2 (5 bases). V dropped 8 bases and J dropped 0 bases, with 8 bases sitting between them. The CDR3 consists of 13 residues. This chain's CDR3 is CASEGDSYNEQFF. The CDR3 DNA sequence: TGTGCCAGCGAGGGCGACTCCTACAATGAGCAGTTCTTC.

Only a few counts were recorded for this clonotype. This chain uses TRBV12-3 or TRBV12-4 with TRBJ2-7, with 9 bases fitting TRBD1. Losses at the gene ends were 6 bases for V and 3 bases for J; bases not matched to a gene: 9. CDR3 size: 15 residues. CDR3 amino acids: CASRRDRVGHYEQYF. Written as DNA, the CDR3 is TGTGCCAGCAGACGGGACAGGGTAGGGCACTACGAGCAGTACTTC.

This sequence joins TRBV19 and TRBJ1-2; D call uncertain. CDR1 and CDR2 from the germline V gene are LNHDA and SQIVND (reference sequence). CDR3 length: 12 residues. V was clipped by 5 bases and J by 4 bases, with 8 bases between them. In DNA, the CDR3 is TGTGCCAGTAGTCGGCATATCTATGGCTACACCTTC. This codes for CASSRHIYGYTF.

The gene calls are TRBV7-2 and TRBJ1-5, with 7 bases that match TRBD1. Losses at the gene ends were 1 base for V and 9 bases for J; bases not matched to a gene: 3. CDR1 and CDR2 (germline): SGHTA, FQGNSA. The CDR3 contains 13 residues. This CDR3 is CASSLDRGGPQHF. The CDR3 bases are TGTGCCAGCAGCTTAGACAGGGGTGGGCCCCAGCATTTT.

The V gene is TRBV12-3 or TRBV12-4, the J gene TRBJ1-3, with 8 bases matching TRBD1. The CDR3 totals 13 residues. V was pared by 3 bases and J by 8 bases, with 3 bases of the junction left unmatched. The CDR3 protein is CASSLDRAYTIYF. The DNA of the CDR3 is TGTGCCAGCAGTTTGGACAGGGCCTACACCATATATTTT.

This clonotype was found a few times. The genes are TRBV24-1 and TRBJ2-3; D may be TRBD2 (6 bases). Trimming pared 3 bases from V and 7 bases from J, leaving 16 bases between. This CDR3 comprises 15 residues. The germline V gene has CDR1 KGHDR and CDR2 SFDVKD. The CDR3 reads CATSDPRTEGYTQYF. CDR3 nucleotide sequence: TGTGCCACCAGTGATCCCCGGACGGAGGGCTATACGCAGTATTTT.

This clonotype showed up just a few times. The chain recombines TRBV7-6 with TRBJ2-7; 8 bases map to TRBD2. The CDR3 is made up of 13 amino acids. V shed 6 bases, J shed 3 bases, and the junction held 4 bases outside the gene matches. CDR1 SGHVS and CDR2 FNYEAQ come from the germline V gene. The CDR3 spells CASSTSGYYEQYF. DNA for the CDR3: TGTGCCAGCAGTACTAGCGGTTACTACGAGCAGTACTTC.

This clonotype was seen a few times. This chain uses TRBV7-2 with TRBJ2-7; 7 bases line up with TRBD2. Germline V gene lookup returns CDR1 SGHTA and CDR2 FQGNSA. This CDR3 has 16 residues. V lost 4 bases, J lost 3 bases, and 12 bases stayed unmatched. The CDR3 spells CASSSGRASGYYEQYF. CDR3 DNA sequence: TGTGCCAGCAGCTCGGGCCGGGCTAGCGGCTACTACGAGCAGTACTTC. The full variable domain, rest sourced from reference TRBV7-2 and TRBJ2-7, is GAGVSQSPSNKVTEKGKDVELRCDPISGHTALYWYRQSLGQGLEFLIYFQGNSAPDKSGLPSDRFSAERTGGSVSTLTIQRTQQEDSAVYLCASSSGRASGYYEQYFGPGTRLTVT.

The chain combines TRBV28 with TRBJ2-7; D is possibly TRBD1 (5 bases). The V gene lost 3 bases and the J gene lost 1 base, with 13 bases spanning the gap. This CDR3 region has 15 residues. Germline V CDR1 and CDR2: MDHEN, SYDVKM. CDR3 region: CASSFPPAGSYEQYF. The CDR3 DNA is TGTGCCAGCAGTTTCCCCCCCGCAGGGTCCTACGAGCAGTACTTC.

In its sample, this clonotype was seen a few times. The V gene is TRBV4-1, the J gene TRBJ2-7, with 9 positions matching TRBD1. V dropped 4 bases and J dropped 5; count of bases not matched to a gene: 6. The CDR3 runs 14 residues. From germline, CDR1 is MGHRA and CDR2 YSYEKL. The CDR3 nucleotides are TGCGCCAGCAGCCCCGGGACAGGGATCCACGAGCAGTACTTC. Encoded protein: CASSPGTGIHEQYF.